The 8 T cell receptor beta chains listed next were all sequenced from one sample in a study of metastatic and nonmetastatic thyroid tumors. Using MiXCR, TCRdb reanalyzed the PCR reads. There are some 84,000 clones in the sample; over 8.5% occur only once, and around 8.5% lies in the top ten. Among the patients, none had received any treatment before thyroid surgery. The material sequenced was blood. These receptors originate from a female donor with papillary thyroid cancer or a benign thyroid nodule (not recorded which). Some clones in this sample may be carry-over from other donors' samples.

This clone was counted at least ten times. The DNA for the CDR3 is TGTGCCACCAGTGATTCCAGGGCCCCCTACGAGCAGTACTTC. Its translation: CATSDSRAPYEQYF. The chain combines TRBV24-1 with TRBJ2-7, with a tentative D call TRBD1 (5 bases). CDR3 size: 14 residues. Germline lookup yields CDR1 KGHDR and CDR2 SFDVKD. V lost 2 bases, J lost 2 bases, and 9 bases lay in between.

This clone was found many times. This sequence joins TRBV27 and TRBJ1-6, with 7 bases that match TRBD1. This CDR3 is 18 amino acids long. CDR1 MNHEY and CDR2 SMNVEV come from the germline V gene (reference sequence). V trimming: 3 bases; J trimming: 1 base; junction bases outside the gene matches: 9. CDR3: CASSLPTGKGSYNSPLHF. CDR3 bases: TGTGCCAGCAGTTTGCCGACAGGGAAAGGTTCCTATAATTCACCCCTCCACTTT.

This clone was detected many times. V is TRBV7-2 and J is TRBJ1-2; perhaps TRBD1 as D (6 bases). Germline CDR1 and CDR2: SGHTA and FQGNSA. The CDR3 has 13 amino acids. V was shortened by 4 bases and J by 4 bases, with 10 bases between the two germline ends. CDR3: CASSSGTTYGYTF. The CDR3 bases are TGTGCCAGCAGCTCCGGGACAACCTATGGCTACACCTTC.

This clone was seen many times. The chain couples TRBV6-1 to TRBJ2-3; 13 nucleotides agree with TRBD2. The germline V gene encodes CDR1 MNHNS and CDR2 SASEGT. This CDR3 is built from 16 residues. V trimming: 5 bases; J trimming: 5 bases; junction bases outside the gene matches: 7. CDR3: CASSRRTSGGEDTQYF. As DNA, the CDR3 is TGTGCCAGCAGTAGACGGACTAGCGGGGGCGAAGATACGCAGTATTTT.

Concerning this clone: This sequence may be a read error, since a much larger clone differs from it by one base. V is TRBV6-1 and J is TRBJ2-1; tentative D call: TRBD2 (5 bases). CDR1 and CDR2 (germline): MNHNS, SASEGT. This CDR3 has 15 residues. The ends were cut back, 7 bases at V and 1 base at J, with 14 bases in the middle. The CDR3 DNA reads TGTGCCAGCACCAACGGGGTAGGGTCCTACAATGAGCAGTTCTTC. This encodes CASTNGVGSYNEQFF.

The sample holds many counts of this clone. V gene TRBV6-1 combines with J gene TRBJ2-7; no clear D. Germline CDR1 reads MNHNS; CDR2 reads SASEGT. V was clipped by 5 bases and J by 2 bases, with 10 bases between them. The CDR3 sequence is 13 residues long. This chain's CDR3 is CASSPLGTYEQYF. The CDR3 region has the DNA TGTGCCAGCAGTCCCCTGGGTACCTACGAGCAGTACTTC.

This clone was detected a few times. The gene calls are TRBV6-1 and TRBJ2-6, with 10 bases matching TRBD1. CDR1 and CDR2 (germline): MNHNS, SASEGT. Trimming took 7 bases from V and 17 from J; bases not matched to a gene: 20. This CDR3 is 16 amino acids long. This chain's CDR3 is CASTPTGGHGANIMTF. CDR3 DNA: TGTGCCAGCACCCCGACAGGGGGCCATGGGGCCAACATCATGACTTTC.

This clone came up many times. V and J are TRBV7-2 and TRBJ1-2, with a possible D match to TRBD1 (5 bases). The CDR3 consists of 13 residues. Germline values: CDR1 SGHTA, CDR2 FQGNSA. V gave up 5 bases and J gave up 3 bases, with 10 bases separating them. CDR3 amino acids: CASSPGAYYGYTF. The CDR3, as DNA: TGTGCCAGCAGCCCCGGGGCTTACTATGGCTACACCTTC. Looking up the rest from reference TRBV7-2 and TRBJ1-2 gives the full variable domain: GAGVSQSPSNKVTEKGKDVELRCDPISGHTALYWYRQSLGQGLEFLIYFQGNSAPDKSGLPSDRFSAERTGGSVSTLTIQRTQQEDSAVYLCASSPGAYYGYTFGSGTRLTVV.